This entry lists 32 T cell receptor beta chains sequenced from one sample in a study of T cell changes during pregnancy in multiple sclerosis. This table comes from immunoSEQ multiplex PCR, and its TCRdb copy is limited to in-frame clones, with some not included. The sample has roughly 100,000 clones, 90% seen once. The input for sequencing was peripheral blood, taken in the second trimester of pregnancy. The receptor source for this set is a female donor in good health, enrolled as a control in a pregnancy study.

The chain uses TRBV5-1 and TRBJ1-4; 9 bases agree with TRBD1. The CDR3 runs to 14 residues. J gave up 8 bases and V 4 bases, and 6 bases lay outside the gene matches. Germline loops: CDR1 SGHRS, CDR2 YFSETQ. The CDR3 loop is CASSVGQGEEKLFF. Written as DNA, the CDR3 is TGCGCCAGCAGCGTGGGACAGGGTGAGGAAAAACTGTTTTTT.

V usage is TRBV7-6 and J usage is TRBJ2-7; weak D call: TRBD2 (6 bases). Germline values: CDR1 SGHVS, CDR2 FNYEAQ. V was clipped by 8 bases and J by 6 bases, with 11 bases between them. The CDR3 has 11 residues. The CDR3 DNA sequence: TGTGCCAGCGCTTACGGGAGCGAGCAGTACTTC. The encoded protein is CASAYGSEQYF.

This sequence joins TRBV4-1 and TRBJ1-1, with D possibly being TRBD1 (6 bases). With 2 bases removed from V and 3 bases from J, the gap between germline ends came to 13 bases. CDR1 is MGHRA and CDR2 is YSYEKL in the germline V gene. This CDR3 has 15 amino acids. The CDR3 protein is CASSQRTQGDTEAFF. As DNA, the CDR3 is TGCGCCAGCAGCCAAAGGACACAGGGAGACACTGAAGCTTTCTTT.

CDR3 nucleotide sequence: TGTGCCAGTAAGAAGGGGTCAGGGAACACTGAAGCTTTCTTT. It translates to CASKKGSGNTEAFF. The V gene is TRBV19, the J gene TRBJ1-1; tentatively, D is TRBD1 (5 bases). There are 14 residues in the CDR3. The germline gives CDR1 LNHDA, CDR2 SQIVND (reference sequence). V shed 7 bases and J shed 1 base, with 13 bases lying between them.

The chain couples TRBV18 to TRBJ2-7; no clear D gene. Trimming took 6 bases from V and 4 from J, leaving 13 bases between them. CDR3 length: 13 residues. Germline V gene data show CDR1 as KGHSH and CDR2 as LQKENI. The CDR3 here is CASSQRSTYEQYF. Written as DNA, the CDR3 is TGTGCCAGCTCGCAACGTAGCACATACGAGCAGTACTTC.

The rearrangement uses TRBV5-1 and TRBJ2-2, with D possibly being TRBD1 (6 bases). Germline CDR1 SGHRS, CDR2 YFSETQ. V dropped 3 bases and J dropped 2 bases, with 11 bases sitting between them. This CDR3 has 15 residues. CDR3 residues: CASSSGTRNTGELFF. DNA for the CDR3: TGCGCCAGCAGCTCGGGGACACGCAACACCGGGGAGCTGTTTTTT.

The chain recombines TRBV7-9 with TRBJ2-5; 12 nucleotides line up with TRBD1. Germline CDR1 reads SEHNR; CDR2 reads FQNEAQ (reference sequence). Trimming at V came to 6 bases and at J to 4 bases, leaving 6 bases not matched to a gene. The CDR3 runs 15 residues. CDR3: CASRSGTGGGETQYF. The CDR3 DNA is TGTGCCAGCAGGTCCGGGACAGGGGGCGGAGAGACCCAGTACTTC.

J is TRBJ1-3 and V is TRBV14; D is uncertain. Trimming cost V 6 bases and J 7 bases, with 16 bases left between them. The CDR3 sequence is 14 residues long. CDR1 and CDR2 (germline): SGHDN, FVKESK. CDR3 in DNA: TGTGCCAGCAGTCAGATTTCGTCGATGAACACCATATATTTT. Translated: CASSQISSMNTIYF.

The CDR3 sequence is CASSVGGGKAYEQYF. The CDR3 nucleotides read TGTGCCAGCAGCGTAGGGGGGGGGAAGGCCTACGAGCAGTACTTC. V gene TRBV9 combines with J gene TRBJ2-7; TRBD2 aligns across 7 bases. Germline trimming cut 0 bases from V and 2 bases from J; bases unmatched to any gene: 5. Germline V lookup: CDR1 SGDLS, CDR2 YYNGEE. The CDR3 contains 15 residues.

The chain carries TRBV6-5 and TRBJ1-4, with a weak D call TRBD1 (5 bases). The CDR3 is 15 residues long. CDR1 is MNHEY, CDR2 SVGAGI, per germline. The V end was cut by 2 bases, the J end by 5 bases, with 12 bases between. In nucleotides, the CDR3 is TGTGCCAGCAGTTACGAAGGGGTTGGGAATGAAAAACTGTTTTTT. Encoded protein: CASSYEGVGNEKLFF.

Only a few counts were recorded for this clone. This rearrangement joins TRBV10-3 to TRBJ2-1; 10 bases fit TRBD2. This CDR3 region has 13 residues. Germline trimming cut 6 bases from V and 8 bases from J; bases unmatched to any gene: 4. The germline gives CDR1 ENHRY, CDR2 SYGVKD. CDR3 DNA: TGTGCCATCAGGGGGCTAGCGGGGGATGAGCAGTTCTTC. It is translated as CAIRGLAGDEQFF.

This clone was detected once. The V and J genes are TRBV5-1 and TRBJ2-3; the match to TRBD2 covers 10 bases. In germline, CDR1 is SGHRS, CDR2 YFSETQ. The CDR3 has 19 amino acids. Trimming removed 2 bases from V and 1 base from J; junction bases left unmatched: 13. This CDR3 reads CASSFGNSGGVMGTDTQYF. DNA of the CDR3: TGCGCCAGCAGCTTTGGTAACAGCGGGGGGGTAATGGGCACAGATACGCAGTATTTT.

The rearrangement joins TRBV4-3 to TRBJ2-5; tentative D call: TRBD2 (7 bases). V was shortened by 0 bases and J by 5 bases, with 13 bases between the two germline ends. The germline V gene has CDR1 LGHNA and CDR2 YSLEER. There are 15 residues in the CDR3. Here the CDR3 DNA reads TGCGCCAGCAGCCAAGAACGGGGGGCAGCCGAGACCCAGTACTTC. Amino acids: CASSQERGAAETQYF.

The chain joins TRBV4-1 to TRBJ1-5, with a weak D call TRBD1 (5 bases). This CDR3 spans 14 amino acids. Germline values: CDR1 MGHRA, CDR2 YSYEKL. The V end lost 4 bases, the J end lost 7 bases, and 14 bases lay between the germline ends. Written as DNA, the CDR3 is TGCGCCAGCAGCCCCTTCGGGGGAGTCCAGCCCCAGCATTTT. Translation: CASSPFGGVQPQHF.

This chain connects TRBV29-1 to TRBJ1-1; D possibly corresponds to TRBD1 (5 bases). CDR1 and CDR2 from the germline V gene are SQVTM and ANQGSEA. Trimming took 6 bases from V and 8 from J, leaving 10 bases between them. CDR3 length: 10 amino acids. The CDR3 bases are TGCAGCGTGGTACAGGAGGAAGCTTTCTTT. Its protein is CSVVQEEAFF.

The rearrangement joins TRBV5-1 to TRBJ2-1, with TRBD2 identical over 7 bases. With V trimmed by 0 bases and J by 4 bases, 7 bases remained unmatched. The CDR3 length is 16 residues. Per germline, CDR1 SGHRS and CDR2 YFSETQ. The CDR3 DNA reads TGCGCCAGCAGCTTGGGGTTAGCGGGCTTTTACAATGAGCAGTTCTTC. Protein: CASSLGLAGFYNEQFF.

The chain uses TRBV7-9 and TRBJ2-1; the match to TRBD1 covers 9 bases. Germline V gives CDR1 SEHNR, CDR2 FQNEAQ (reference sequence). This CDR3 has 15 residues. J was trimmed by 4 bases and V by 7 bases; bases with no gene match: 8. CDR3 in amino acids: CASTRDRAGYNEQFF. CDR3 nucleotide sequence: TGTGCCAGCACCCGGGACAGGGCTGGGTACAATGAGCAGTTCTTC.

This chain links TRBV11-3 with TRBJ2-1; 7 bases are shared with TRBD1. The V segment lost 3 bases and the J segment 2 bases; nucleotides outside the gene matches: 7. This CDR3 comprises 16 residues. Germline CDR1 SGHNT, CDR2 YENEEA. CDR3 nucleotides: TGTGCCAGCAGCTTTGCCGGGACAGTAACCTACAATGAGCAGTTCTTC. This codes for CASSFAGTVTYNEQFF.

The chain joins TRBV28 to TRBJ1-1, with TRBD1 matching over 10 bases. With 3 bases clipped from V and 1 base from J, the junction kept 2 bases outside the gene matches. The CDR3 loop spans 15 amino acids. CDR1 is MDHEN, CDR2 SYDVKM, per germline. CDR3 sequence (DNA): TGTGCCAGCAGTTTGGGACAGGGGAGGAACACTGAAGCTTTCTTT. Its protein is CASSLGQGRNTEAFF.

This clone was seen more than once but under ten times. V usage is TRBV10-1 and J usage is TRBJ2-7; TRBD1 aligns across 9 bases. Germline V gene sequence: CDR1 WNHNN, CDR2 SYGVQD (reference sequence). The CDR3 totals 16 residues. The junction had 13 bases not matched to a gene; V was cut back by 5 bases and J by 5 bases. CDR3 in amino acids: CASSPLDGDRVHEQYF. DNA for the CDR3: TGCGCCAGCAGTCCCCTAGACGGGGACAGGGTCCACGAGCAGTACTTC.

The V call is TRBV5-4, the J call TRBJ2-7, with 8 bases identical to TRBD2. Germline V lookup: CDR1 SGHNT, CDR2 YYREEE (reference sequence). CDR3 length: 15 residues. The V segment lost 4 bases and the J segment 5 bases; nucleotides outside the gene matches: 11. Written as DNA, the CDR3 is TGTGCCAGCAGCGCGCCGGGACTAGAATTACACGAGCAGTACTTC. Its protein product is CASSAPGLELHEQYF.

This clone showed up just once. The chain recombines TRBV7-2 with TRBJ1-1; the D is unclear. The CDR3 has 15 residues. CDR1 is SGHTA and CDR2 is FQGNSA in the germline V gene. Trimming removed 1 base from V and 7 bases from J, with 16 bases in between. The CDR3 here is CASSLGTLISGEAFF. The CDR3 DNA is TGTGCCAGCAGCTTAGGTACCCTAATAAGTGGTGAAGCTTTCTTT.

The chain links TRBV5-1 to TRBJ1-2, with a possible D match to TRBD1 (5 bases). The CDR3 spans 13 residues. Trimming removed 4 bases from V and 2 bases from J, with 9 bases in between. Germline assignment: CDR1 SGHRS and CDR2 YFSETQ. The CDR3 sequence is CASSLEGNYGYTF. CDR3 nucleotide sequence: TGCGCCAGCAGCCTGGAGGGGAACTATGGCTACACCTTC.

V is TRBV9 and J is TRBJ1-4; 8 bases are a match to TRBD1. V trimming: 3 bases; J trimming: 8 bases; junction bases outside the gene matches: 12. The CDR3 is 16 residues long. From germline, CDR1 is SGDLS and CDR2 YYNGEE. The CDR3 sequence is CASSGGQGEDYEKLFF. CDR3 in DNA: TGTGCCAGCAGCGGAGGACAGGGTGAGGATTACGAAAAACTGTTTTTT.

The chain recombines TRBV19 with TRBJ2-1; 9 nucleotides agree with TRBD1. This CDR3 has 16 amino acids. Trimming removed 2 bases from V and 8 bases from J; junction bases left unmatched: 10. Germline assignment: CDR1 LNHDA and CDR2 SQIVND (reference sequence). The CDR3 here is CASSIPPGQGVDEQFF. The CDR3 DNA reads TGTGCCAGTAGTATACCTCCGGGACAGGGAGTCGATGAGCAGTTCTTC.

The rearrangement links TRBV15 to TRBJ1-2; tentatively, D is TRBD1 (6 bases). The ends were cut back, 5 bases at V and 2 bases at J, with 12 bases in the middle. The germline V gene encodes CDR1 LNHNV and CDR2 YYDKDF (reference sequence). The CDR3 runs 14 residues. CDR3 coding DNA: TGTGCCACCAGCCCAATAGACAGGAACTATGGCTACACCTTC. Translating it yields CATSPIDRNYGYTF.

CDR3 bases: TGTGCCCATGCCGGGACAGACAATGAGCAGTTCTTC. Residues: CAHAGTDNEQFF. V and J are TRBV30 and TRBJ2-1; 7 bases are shared with TRBD1. The CDR3 has 12 amino acids. Germline values: CDR1 GTSNPN, CDR2 SVGIG (reference sequence). After removal of 8 bases from V and 5 bases from J, the junction contained 6 bases not matched to a gene.

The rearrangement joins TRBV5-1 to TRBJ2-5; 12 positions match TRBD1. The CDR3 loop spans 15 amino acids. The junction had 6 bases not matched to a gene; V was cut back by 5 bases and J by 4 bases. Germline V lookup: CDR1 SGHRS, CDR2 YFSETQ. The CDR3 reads CASRRDRGRGETQYF. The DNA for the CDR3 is TGCGCCAGCAGGAGGGACAGGGGGCGCGGAGAGACCCAGTACTTC.

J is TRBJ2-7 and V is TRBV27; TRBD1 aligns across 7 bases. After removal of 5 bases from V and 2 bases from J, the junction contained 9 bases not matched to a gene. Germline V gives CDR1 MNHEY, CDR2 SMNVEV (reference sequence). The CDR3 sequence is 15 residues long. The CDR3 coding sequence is TGTGCCAGCAGTCCCGCGACAGGGCCAGCCTACGAGCAGTACTTC. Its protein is CASSPATGPAYEQYF.

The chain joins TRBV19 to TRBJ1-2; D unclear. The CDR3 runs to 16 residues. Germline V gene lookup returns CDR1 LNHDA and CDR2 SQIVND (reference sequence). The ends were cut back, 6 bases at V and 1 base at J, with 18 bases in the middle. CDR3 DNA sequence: TGTGCCAGTAGGAAATCGGAGGGAGTCAATAACTATGGCTACACCTTC. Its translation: CASRKSEGVNNYGYTF.

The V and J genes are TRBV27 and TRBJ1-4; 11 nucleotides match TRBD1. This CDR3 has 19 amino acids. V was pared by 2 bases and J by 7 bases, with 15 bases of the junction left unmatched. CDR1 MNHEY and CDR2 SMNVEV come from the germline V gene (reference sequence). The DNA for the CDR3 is TGTGCCAGCAGTTTACACACGGCGGACAGGGGGCGGAGTAGTGAAAAACTGTTTTTT. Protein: CASSLHTADRGRSSEKLFF.

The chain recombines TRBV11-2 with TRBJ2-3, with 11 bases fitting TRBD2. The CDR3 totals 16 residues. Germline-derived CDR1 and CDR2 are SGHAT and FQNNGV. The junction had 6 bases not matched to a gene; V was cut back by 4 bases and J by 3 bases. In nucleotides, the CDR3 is TGTGCCAGCAGCTCTTTAGCGGGAGGGGAAACAGATACGCAGTATTTT. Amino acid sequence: CASSSLAGGETDTQYF.